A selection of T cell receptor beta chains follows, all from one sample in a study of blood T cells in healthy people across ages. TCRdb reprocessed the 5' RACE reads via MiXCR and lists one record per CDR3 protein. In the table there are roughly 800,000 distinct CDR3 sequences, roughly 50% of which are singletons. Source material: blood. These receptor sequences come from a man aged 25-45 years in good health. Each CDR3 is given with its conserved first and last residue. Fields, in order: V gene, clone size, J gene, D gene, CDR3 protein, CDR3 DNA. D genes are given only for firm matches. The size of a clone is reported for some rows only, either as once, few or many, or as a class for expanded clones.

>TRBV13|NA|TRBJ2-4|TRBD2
CASSLGRGGWEQYF
TGTGCCAGCAGCTTAGGTCGCGGGGGGTGGGAGCAGTACTTC
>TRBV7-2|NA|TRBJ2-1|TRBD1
CASSSGTGQDEQFF
TGTGCCAGCAGCTCAGGGACAGGGCAGGATGAGCAGTTCTTC
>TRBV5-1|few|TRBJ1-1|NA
CASSLEGMNTEAFF
TGCGCCAGCAGCTTGGAAGGGATGAACACTGAAGCTTTCTTT
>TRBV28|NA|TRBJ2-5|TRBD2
CASIATGLAAREETQYF
TGTGCCAGCATAGCAACCGGACTAGCGGCCAGGGAAGAGACCCAGTACTTC
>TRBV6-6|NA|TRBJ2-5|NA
CASTQSPTRETQYF
TGTGCCAGCACCCAATCCCCAACCCGAGAGACCCAGTACTTC
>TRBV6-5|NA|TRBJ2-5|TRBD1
CASRNYRDRGSNEQYF
TGTGCCAGCAGAAACTATCGGGACAGGGGGTCGAATGAGCAGTACTTC
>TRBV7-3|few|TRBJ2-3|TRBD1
CASRPGQGNKDTQYF
TGTGCCAGCAGGCCAGGACAGGGGAACAAAGATACGCAGTATTTT
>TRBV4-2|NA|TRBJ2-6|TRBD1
CASSQPWDRNSGANVLTF
TGTGCCAGCAGCCAACCCTGGGACAGAAACTCTGGGGCCAACGTCCTGACTTTC
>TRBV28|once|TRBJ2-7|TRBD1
CASSWAPGQAHSYEQYF
TGTGCCAGCAGCTGGGCTCCTGGACAGGCGCACTCCTACGAGCAGTACTTC
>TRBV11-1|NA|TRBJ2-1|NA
CASSSQEFGSSYNEQFF
TGTGCCAGCAGCTCGCAAGAGTTCGGGAGCTCCTACAATGAGCAGTTCTTC
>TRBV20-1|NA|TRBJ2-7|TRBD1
CSAREGQQGVYEQYF
TGCAGTGCTAGAGAAGGGCAACAGGGGGTCTACGAGCAGTACTTC
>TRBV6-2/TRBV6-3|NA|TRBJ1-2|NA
CASTYAGFGGYGYTF
TGTGCCAGCACCTACGCAGGGTTTGGTGGCTATGGCTACACCTTC
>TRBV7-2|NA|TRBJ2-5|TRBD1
CASSVDREKTQYF
TGTGCCAGCAGCGTAGACAGGGAGAAGACCCAGTACTTC
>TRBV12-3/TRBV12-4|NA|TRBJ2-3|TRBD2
CASSSIGGDAQYF
TGTGCCAGCAGTTCCATTGGGGGGGACGCGCAGTATTTT
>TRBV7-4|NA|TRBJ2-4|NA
CASSLAIRAPGKHIQYF
TGTGCCAGCAGCTTAGCGATTCGCGCGCCCGGCAAGCACATTCAGTACTTC
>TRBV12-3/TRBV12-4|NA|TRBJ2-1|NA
CASSRRGPHGNEQFF
TGTGCCAGCAGTCGGCGGGGGCCCCACGGGAATGAGCAGTTCTTC
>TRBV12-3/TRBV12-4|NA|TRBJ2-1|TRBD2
CASSEWPGTSGHNEQFF
TGTGCCAGCAGTGAATGGCCGGGGACTAGCGGCCACAATGAGCAGTTCTTC
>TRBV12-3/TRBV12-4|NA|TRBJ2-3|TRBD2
CASRISGDPQYF
TGTGCCAGCAGAATAAGCGGGGACCCGCAGTATTTT
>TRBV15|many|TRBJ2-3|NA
CATSSIPLTDTQYF
TGTGCCACCAGCAGCATTCCCCTCACAGATACGCAGTATTTT
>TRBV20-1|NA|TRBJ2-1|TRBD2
CSASHGAGVGNEQFF
TGCAGTGCTAGCCACGGAGCGGGAGTCGGGAATGAGCAGTTCTTC
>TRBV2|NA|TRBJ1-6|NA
CASKAPTVSPLHF
TGTGCCAGCAAAGCCCCTACGGTTTCACCCCTCCACTTT
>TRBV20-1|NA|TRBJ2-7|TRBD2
CSARVLAVSYEQYF
TGCAGTGCAAGGGTACTAGCGGTTTCCTACGAGCAGTACTTC
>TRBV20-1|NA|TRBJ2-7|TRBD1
CSGGQVPWEQYF
TGCAGTGGCGGACAGGTCCCCTGGGAGCAGTACTTC
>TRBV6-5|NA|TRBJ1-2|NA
CASSYGAGLRYGYTF
TGTGCCAGCAGTTACGGGGCAGGTCTCCGCTATGGCTACACCTTC
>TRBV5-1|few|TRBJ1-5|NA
CASSIGNSNQPQHF
TGCGCCAGCAGCATCGGGAATAGCAATCAGCCCCAGCATTTT
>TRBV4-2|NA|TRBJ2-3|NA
CASSQDLRSPDTQYF
TGTGCCAGCAGCCAAGATCTCCGATCTCCGGATACGCAGTATTTT